Here is one T cell receptor beta chain with its context. The antigen is undetermined. This entry is derived from a study of radiotherapy plus CTLA-4 blockade in lung cancer. Study outcomes and limitations: Increased serum interferon-beta after radiation also reportedly predicted response strongly.

Assay used: immunoSEQ multiplex PCR; TCRdb lists only in-frame clones, some missing. The repertoire holds about 88,000 clones, with 72% as singletons. CDR3 length: 15 amino acids. Germline CDR1 MNHNS, CDR2 SASEGT. Between the trimmed V and J ends, which lost 1 base and 2 bases, there was a span of 12 bases. V is TRBV6-1 and J is TRBJ2-7; maybe TRBD1 (6 bases). The source material was peripheral blood, sampled from a patient treated with radiotherapy plus ipilimumab. The sequence derives from a human donor with non-small cell lung cancer that progressed on radiotherapy plus ipilimumab. CDR3 sequence reads: CASSEGGRRAYEQYF. The CDR3 coding sequence is TGTGCCAGCAGTGAAGGGGGGCGTCGAGCCTACGAGCAGTACTTC.